This TCR beta chain was sequenced for a study of siplizumab effects on memory and regulatory T cells. Study-wide background: Mixed lymphocyte reactions were matched in twos, containing siplizumab at roughly 0.9 ug/mL or lacking drug.

Study observations and caveats: A major contribution to the alloresponse seemed to be made by naive T cells, which seemed more diverse than memory cells. Treatment with siplizumab left mappable alloreactive CD4+ clones averaging around 69% Treg-derived, compared with about 27% in controls.

Responder and stimulator cells in the mixed lymphocyte reaction were cultured together for around 6 days at 37°C. V shed 5 bases and J 9 bases; nucleotides not matched to a gene: 11. CDR1 is LNHDA, CDR2 SQIVND, per germline (reference sequence). The CDR3 totals 15 residues. Clones were read by immunoSEQ multiplex PCR, and TCRdb kept only the in-frame ones, dropping some. This table holds around 20,000 clones, around 42% found once. This clone has more than one count but fewer than ten. The antigen is unknown. The TCR originated in a human donor in good health; the cells came from an allogeneic mixed lymphocyte reaction. The sample taken for sequencing was CFSE-low (dividing) CD4+ T cells sorted from an allogeneic mixed lymphocyte reaction. The gene calls are TRBV19 and TRBJ2-3; 10 bases match TRBD2. The CDR3 region has the DNA TGTGCCAGTAGTGCGCTAGCGGGGGCCCCTGACACGCAGTATTTT. Its translation is CASSALAGAPDTQYF.